This T cell receptor (beta chain) comes out of a study of early T cells in non-severe SARS-CoV-2 infection. TCRdb reprocessed the 5' RACE reads via MiXCR and lists one record per CDR3 protein. The sample carries about 58,000 distinct CDR3 sequences, more than 10% recorded once. Trimming cost V 3 bases and J 0 bases, with 12 bases left between them. The CDR3 loop spans 16 amino acids. In its sample, this clonotype was seen a few times. V and J are TRBV12-3 or TRBV12-4 and TRBJ2-1; D is unresolved. Sequences were derived from whole blood, sampled at baseline. This receptor was obtained from an adult who was a healthcare worker with PCR-confirmed SARS-CoV-2 infection or an uninfected control (not recorded which). The donor label of this sample is uncertain. CDR3 amino acids: CASSFSGLSSYNEQFF. As DNA, the CDR3 is TGTGCCAGCAGTTTCTCCGGCTTAAGCTCCTACAATGAGCAGTTCTTC.